The sequence of this T cell receptor (beta chain) was determined in a study of T-cell reconstitution after alpha-beta-depleted transplantation in children. Whole-study results and caveats: T-cell numbers and diversity one year post-transplant derived largely from freshly generated T cells. There were some patients whose high TCRbeta diversity at day 60 came from surviving recipient T cells and thymic progenitors. Expanded graft clones, several hundred of them, were reportedly the source of alpha-beta T cells about two months after transplant.

Unique molecular identifiers were incorporated into the prepared TCRbeta library. TCRdb re-called the PCR reads through MiXCR, storing one row per CDR3 protein. The repertoire holds hundreds of thousands of distinct CDR3 sequences, with 9.5% to 13% as singletons. Details on this clonotype: Its antigen is not known. A much more abundant neighbour one base away suggests this may be a read error.

The CDR3 consists of 13 residues. CDR1 is MGHRA and CDR2 is YSYEKL in the germline V gene. The chain has TRBV4-1 and TRBJ1-2; D is uncertain. The material was PBMCs, obtained before TCRalphabeta/CD19-depleted stem cell transplant. This receptor was identified in a child less than two years old with acute myeloid leukemia, due to receive a stem cell transplant. CDR3 sequence (DNA): TGCGCCAGCAGCCCTGACAAGAACTATGGCGACACCTTC. Translation gives CASSPDKNYGDTF.